A single sample gave rise to the 32 T cell receptor beta chains below, sequenced in a study of shared clonotypes between healthy human individuals. Only in-frame clones appear in the TCRdb table, and some are missing; sequencing was by immunoSEQ multiplex PCR. This repertoire shows roughly 2.2 million clones, about 92% found once; its top ten account for 0.39%. Source material: naive CD4+ T cells from PBMCs. Subset: CD45RA+ positively selected. Receptor source: a man between 18 and 35 years old in good health. Some clones in this sample may be carry-over from other donors' samples.

CDR3 sequence reads: CASSPDIVPRNQPQHF. CDR3 in DNA: TGTGCCAGTAGTCCCGATATAGTGCCCCGTAATCAGCCCCAGCATTTT. The V and J genes are TRBV19 and TRBJ1-5; D is ambiguous. The CDR3 is 16 amino acids. V dropped 5 bases and J dropped 4 bases, with 18 bases sitting between them. Germline V CDR1 and CDR2: LNHDA, SQIVND (reference sequence). Filled out from reference TRBV19 and TRBJ1-5, the complete variable domain reads DGGITQSPKYLFRKEGQNVTLSCEQNLNHDAMYWYRQDPGQGLRLIYYSQIVNDFQKGDIAEGYSVSREKKESFPLTVTSAQKNPTAFYLCASSPDIVPRNQPQHFGDGTRLSIL.

This chain uses TRBV5-1 with TRBJ2-2, with 12 bases lining up with TRBD2. The CDR3 extends over 17 amino acids. CDR1 and CDR2 from the germline V gene are SGHRS and YFSETQ. The ends lost 4 bases at V and 5 bases at J; junction bases unmatched: 9. The CDR3 bases are TGCGCCAGCAGCCATGCTACCGGGACTAGCGGGACCGGGGAGCTGTTTTTT. Amino acid sequence: CASSHATGTSGTGELFF.

The rearrangement links TRBV6-6 to TRBJ2-7, with 9 bases that match TRBD1. V shed 4 bases, J shed 6 bases, and the junction held 7 bases outside the gene matches. The CDR3 length is 14 residues. Germline CDR1 MNHNY, CDR2 SVGAGI (reference sequence). The DNA for the CDR3 is TGTGCCAGCAGTTTAACACAGGGGGCCGGCGAGCAGTACTTC. Encoded protein: CASSLTQGAGEQYF.

V and J are TRBV5-1 and TRBJ2-7, with D possibly being TRBD1 (6 bases). CDR1 is SGHRS, CDR2 YFSETQ, per germline. Trimming pared 6 bases from V and 4 bases from J, leaving 20 bases between. The CDR3 spans 15 residues. The CDR3 DNA sequence: TGCGCCAGCAAAAGTGGCGGACAGACTTATTACGAGCAGTACTTC. Its protein is CASKSGGQTYYEQYF.

The gene calls are TRBV10-1 and TRBJ2-1; 9 bases agree with TRBD2. J gave up 4 bases and V 9 bases, and 10 bases lay outside the gene matches. Germline CDR1 WNHNN, CDR2 SYGVQD (reference sequence). The CDR3 has 15 residues. The CDR3 region is CARGTSHQPYNEQFF. The DNA for the CDR3 is TGCGCCAGAGGGACTAGCCATCAACCGTACAATGAGCAGTTCTTC.

The chain uses TRBV5-1 and TRBJ2-2; TRBD2 is a possible D gene (5 bases). The V end lost 0 bases, the J end lost 4 bases, and 13 bases lay between the germline ends. The CDR3 is 16 residues long. In germline, CDR1 is SGHRS, CDR2 YFSETQ. CDR3 nucleotide sequence: TGCGCCAGCAGCTTGGAACCAGGCCGGGGCACCGGGGAGCTGTTTTTT. As protein: CASSLEPGRGTGELFF.

The chain joins TRBV5-1 to TRBJ1-4; no clear D. V lost 3 bases and J 7 bases, leaving 13 bases between the germline ends. CDR1 and CDR2 from the germline V gene are SGHRS and YFSETQ. CDR3 length equals 14 residues. The CDR3 sequence: CASSSSQLGEKLFF. The CDR3 nucleotides are TGCGCCAGCAGCTCCTCCCAACTCGGTGAAAAACTGTTTTTT.

The chain uses TRBV28 and TRBJ1-4; TRBD1 is a possible D gene (5 bases). The V and J ends lost 3 bases and 14 bases respectively, with 13 bases between them. The CDR3 is made up of 12 amino acids. The germline V gene has CDR1 MDHEN and CDR2 SYDVKM. The CDR3 spells CASSLSQGSLFF. The CDR3 DNA follows: TGTGCCAGCAGTTTGAGTCAGGGTTCTCTGTTTTTT.

The chain employs TRBV2 and TRBJ2-1; 8 nucleotides match TRBD2. V lost 6 bases to trimming and J lost 4 bases; unmatched junction nucleotides: 5. This CDR3 is built from 14 residues. Per germline, CDR1 SNHLY and CDR2 FYNNEI. The CDR3 DNA follows: TGTGCCAGCAGCCGGGAGGGGGGGTACAATGAGCAGTTCTTC. Its translation: CASSREGGYNEQFF.

The V and J genes are TRBV7-8 and TRBJ2-1; D is unresolved. In germline, CDR1 is SGHVS, CDR2 FQNEAQ. With 5 bases removed from V and 10 bases from J, the gap between germline ends came to 6 bases. This CDR3 has 10 amino acids. CDR3 nucleotide sequence: TGTGCCAGCAGCGCGAACGAGCAGTTCTTC. It yields the protein CASSANEQFF.

The chain combines TRBV5-1 with TRBJ2-5; D remains ambiguous. The CDR3 totals 13 residues. Germline assignment: CDR1 SGHRS and CDR2 YFSETQ. The ends were cut back, 2 bases at V and 2 bases at J, with 7 bases in the middle. The CDR3 region is CASSFRQQETQYF. As DNA, the CDR3 is TGCGCCAGCAGCTTCCGGCAGCAAGAGACCCAGTACTTC.

The chain employs TRBV10-3 and TRBJ1-1; D is uncertain. The CDR3 covers 13 residues. CDR1 and CDR2 (germline): ENHRY, SYGVKD. V was pared by 5 bases and J by 1 base, with 8 bases between. The CDR3 protein is CAISPQQNTEAFF. The CDR3 DNA reads TGTGCCATCAGTCCACAACAGAACACTGAAGCTTTCTTT.

The rearrangement joins TRBV27 to TRBJ2-2, with D possibly being TRBD1 (5 bases). The germline V gene encodes CDR1 MNHEY and CDR2 SMNVEV (reference sequence). V was trimmed by 1 base and J by 2 bases, leaving 11 bases between them. This CDR3 comprises 16 residues. The chain's CDR3 is CASSLYGHQNTGELFF. CDR3 nucleotide sequence: TGTGCCAGCAGTTTATATGGACACCAAAACACCGGGGAGCTGTTTTTT.

This clone occurred once. The J gene is TRBJ2-7, the V gene TRBV10-3; TRBD2 agrees at 9 bases. Looked up from germline, CDR1 is ENHRY and CDR2 is SYGVKD. J gave up 6 bases and V 8 bases, and 11 bases lay outside the gene matches. CDR3 size: 14 residues. In DNA, the CDR3 is TGTGCCATCGAGGGTAGCGGGGGAGCGGGCGAGCAGTACTTC. It translates to CAIEGSGGAGEQYF.

The V gene is TRBV5-1, the J gene TRBJ1-1, with 8 bases that match TRBD1. The germline gives CDR1 SGHRS, CDR2 YFSETQ. Unmatched junction bases numbered 6, after V lost 0 bases and J lost 5 bases. The CDR3 length is 15 residues. CDR3 DNA: TGCGCCAGCAGCTTGGACAGGGGGTTGATGACTGAAGCTTTCTTT. It is translated as CASSLDRGLMTEAFF.

This chain connects TRBV18 to TRBJ2-1; D perhaps matches TRBD2 (6 bases). CDR3 length equals 16 residues. Germline CDR1 is KGHSH and CDR2 is LQKENI. The V gene lost 5 bases and the J gene lost 8 bases, with 22 bases spanning the gap. The CDR3 region has the DNA TGTGCCAGCTCAACGTCGCTAGCGCAACTGGGCGATGAGCAGTTCTTC. Protein sequence: CASSTSLAQLGDEQFF.

The rearrangement links TRBV10-1 to TRBJ2-3; 9 nucleotides align to TRBD2. This CDR3 is built from 15 residues. V shed 4 bases and J 5 bases; nucleotides not matched to a gene: 7. Germline CDR1 reads WNHNN; CDR2 reads SYGVQD (reference sequence). This chain's CDR3 is CASSAGGRAGDTQYF. In nucleotides, the CDR3 is TGCGCCAGCAGTGCTGGCGGGAGGGCCGGAGATACGCAGTATTTT.

The chain is built from TRBV5-1 and TRBJ1-1; D not resolved. Germline CDR1 is SGHRS and CDR2 is YFSETQ. The CDR3 runs 14 residues. V was pared by 0 bases and J by 10 bases, with 16 bases between. As DNA, the CDR3 is TGCGCCAGCAGCTTGGATCCAGGATCGGTCGGAGCTTTCTTT. Translating gives CASSLDPGSVGAFF.

This chain links TRBV2 with TRBJ1-2, with 8 positions matching TRBD1. Germline loops: CDR1 SNHLY, CDR2 FYNNEI. The CDR3 is 13 amino acids. The J segment lost 1 base and the V segment lost 10 bases, leaving 5 bases of the junction unmatched. The CDR3 sequence: CATQQGDNYGYTF. The CDR3 region has the DNA TGTGCCACCCAACAGGGGGATAACTATGGCTACACCTTC.

This chain connects TRBV14 to TRBJ2-2; 7 bases match TRBD1. Germline trimming cut 4 bases from V and 5 bases from J; bases unmatched to any gene: 10. Germline assignment: CDR1 SGHDN and CDR2 FVKESK. This CDR3 is built from 16 residues. Here the CDR3 DNA reads TGTGCCAGCAGCCCTTCCTGGGGACAGTCGACCGGGGAGCTGTTTTTT. Translation: CASSPSWGQSTGELFF.

The chain uses TRBV10-1 and TRBJ2-3; D is uncertain. The germline V gene encodes CDR1 WNHNN and CDR2 SYGVQD (reference sequence). This CDR3 region has 12 residues. Between the trimmed V and J ends, which lost 2 bases and 4 bases, there was a span of 4 bases. CDR3 sequence reads: CASSERADTQYF. The CDR3 nucleotides read TGCGCCAGCAGTGAGCGGGCAGATACGCAGTATTTT.

Details on this clone: Other DNA sequences of this sample code for an identical CDR3. J is TRBJ2-2 and V is TRBV11-3; TRBD2 agrees at 7 bases. Germline values: CDR1 SGHNT, CDR2 YENEEA. This CDR3 is built from 15 residues. V lost 2 bases to trimming and J lost 0 bases; unmatched junction nucleotides: 0. The CDR3 is CASSLSGTNTGELFF. The CDR3 region has the DNA TGTGCCAGCAGCTTAAGCGGGACGAACACCGGGGAGCTGTTTTTT.

The J gene is TRBJ2-3, the V gene TRBV28, with a weak D call TRBD2 (7 bases). Germline V gene lookup returns CDR1 MDHEN and CDR2 SYDVKM. This CDR3 is 17 amino acids long. Trimming stripped 5 bases from V and 4 bases from J, with 22 bases between. CDR3 DNA: TGTGCCAGCAGTACAGGGCTAGCGGTCCAACTGGCAGATACGCAGTATTTT. This sequence encodes CASSTGLAVQLADTQYF.

Here the CDR3 reads CASSLVPGMDEKLFF. Here the CDR3 DNA reads TGTGCCAGCAGCTTGGTCCCAGGAATGGATGAAAAACTGTTTTTT. J is TRBJ1-4 and V is TRBV5-5; D remains unclear. V gave up 0 bases and J gave up 6 bases, with 12 bases separating them. CDR1 and CDR2 (germline): SGHKS, YYEKEE (reference sequence). CDR3 length equals 15 residues.

The chain has TRBV7-2 and TRBJ2-2; 8 bases fit TRBD2. The CDR3 runs 16 residues. Germline CDR1 SGHTA, CDR2 FQGNSA. Trimming removed 5 bases from V and 4 bases from J; junction bases left unmatched: 9. The DNA for the CDR3 is TGTGCCAGCAGCCCACCTTCGGGAGGGCCCACCGGGGAGCTGTTTTTT. It encodes CASSPPSGGPTGELFF.

This rearrangement joins TRBV7-9 to TRBJ2-2, with TRBD2 as a possible D gene (7 bases). Trimming shortened V by 3 bases and J by 7 bases, and 18 bases separated the two germline ends. From germline, CDR1 is SEHNR and CDR2 FQNEAQ (reference sequence). The CDR3 spans 16 residues. CDR3 loop: CASSLGSGGADGELFF. Here the CDR3 DNA reads TGTGCCAGCAGCTTGGGATCGGGGGGCGCGGACGGGGAGCTGTTTTTT.

The chain combines TRBV19 with TRBJ2-2; no clear D gene. The CDR3 consists of 15 residues. The V and J ends lost 6 bases and 6 bases respectively, with 17 bases between them. CDR1 LNHDA and CDR2 SQIVND come from the germline V gene (reference sequence). CDR3 coding DNA: TGTGCCAGTAGGATTATGGGTTCGCGGTCCGGGGAGCTGTTTTTT. Translated, it gives CASRIMGSRSGELFF.

The rearrangement links TRBV29-1 to TRBJ2-7; 10 bases align to TRBD1. V lost 6 bases and J lost 5; bases outside the gene matches: 7. This CDR3 spans 13 amino acids. Germline loops: CDR1 SQVTM, CDR2 ANQGSEA. CDR3 DNA: TGCAGCGTCGGTCGACAGGGGGCGGACGAGCAGTACTTC. Its translation: CSVGRQGADEQYF.

This chain links TRBV7-2 with TRBJ2-5; no definite D call. Trimming removed 2 bases from V and 4 bases from J, with 8 bases in between. The CDR3 has 13 residues. Germline values: CDR1 SGHTA, CDR2 FQGNSA. The CDR3 is CASSLRLSETQYF. In DNA, the CDR3 is TGTGCCAGCAGCTTACGACTCTCAGAGACCCAGTACTTC.

This clone was detected only once. V is TRBV19 and J is TRBJ2-2; D gene ambiguous. The germline gives CDR1 LNHDA, CDR2 SQIVND (reference sequence). The germline V and J ends were trimmed by 4 bases and 6 bases, with 9 bases remaining between them. This CDR3 comprises 13 residues. In DNA, the CDR3 is TGTGCCAGTAGTACTCTAGAGGCCGGGGAGCTGTTTTTT. Its translation is CASSTLEAGELFF.

The V gene is TRBV7-2, the J gene TRBJ2-5; D is unclear. Trimming pared 2 bases from V and 5 bases from J, leaving 9 bases between. Per germline, CDR1 SGHTA and CDR2 FQGNSA. The CDR3 totals 13 residues. The CDR3, as DNA: TGTGCCAGCAGCTTACCCTTTGAGGAGACCCAGTACTTC. Protein product: CASSLPFEETQYF.

V and J are TRBV28 and TRBJ2-2; tentative D call: TRBD1 (6 bases). The CDR3 is 14 amino acids. Germline-derived CDR1 and CDR2 are MDHEN and SYDVKM. Trimming shortened V by 10 bases and J by 7 bases, and 19 bases separated the two germline ends. This CDR3 reads CATQNRVGGGELFF. In DNA form, the CDR3 reads TGTGCCACCCAAAACAGGGTAGGCGGCGGGGAGCTGTTTTTT.